This T cell receptor beta chain came from a study of T cell responses to AZD1222 COVID-19 vaccine. Study information: Second-dose timings of about 4 or about 12 weeks were pooled.

This CDR3 comprises 15 residues. The germline CDR1 and CDR2 sequences are LGHNA and YSLEER. J was trimmed by 6 bases and V by 0 bases; bases with no gene match: 4. The repertoire was sequenced with immunoSEQ multiplex PCR; TCRdb's copy has only in-frame clones and lacks some. The repertoire holds some 92,000 clones, with roughly 90% as singletons. The sample was peripheral blood, taken on day 0 of AZD1222 vaccination. The source of this sequence is an adult in good health. This chain uses TRBV4-3 with TRBJ2-1; 8 nucleotides agree with TRBD2. The CDR3 sequence: CASSQEAGVGNEQFF. CDR3 sequence (DNA): TGCGCCAGCAGCCAAGAAGCGGGAGTGGGCAATGAGCAGTTCTTC.